The TCR beta chain described here comes from a study of vaccination and CD4 T cells after COVID-19 (dated by TCRdb to about 2022). For context, the study as a whole: The convalescent cohort comprised six males and four females, including two Hispanic individuals, seven Caucasians, two Asians and one multiracial person. Control cultures received a CEFX viral epitope pool as the positive control, an HIV-1 Nef peptide pool as the negative control, or no peptide. Post-COVID blood samples from convalescent patients were collected a median of about 110 days after diagnosis, with a range of 35 to 161 days. In approximately eleven COVID-19 convalescent patients and several infection-naive healthy vaccine recipients, the spike-specific CD4+ TCR repertoire before mRNA vaccination was compared with the repertoire after mRNA vaccination. Post-vaccine blood samples were obtained a median of about 72 days after the second vaccine dose, with a range of about 14 to 241 days. Two doses of either the Pfizer-BioNTech BNT162b2 vaccine (n=8) or the Moderna mRNA-1273 vaccine (n=2) were administered to participants. For stimulating the cultures, overlapping spike peptide pools were used, derived from SARS-CoV-2 as well as from the common cold coronaviruses HCoV-NL63, HCoV-OC43 and HCoV-229E.

What the authors observed across the whole study: Nearly all vaccine-specific clones in convalescent patients (304 of 307) were mono-reactive for SARS-CoV-2 spike rather than cross-reactive with common cold coronaviruses. Although the median number of SARS-CoV-2-reactive clonotypes went up from around 20 after infection to approximately 40 after vaccination, the increase was not significant. Among convalescent patients, a median around 83% of the SARS-CoV-2-reactive clones seen after vaccination appeared only after vaccination, which suggests priming specific to the vaccine. Relatively few convalescent patients were included in the study, and early timepoints after natural infection were not analyzed.

Taken with the paper, the label for treatment or condition translates to: roughly ten-day PBMC culture with coronavirus spike peptide pools or control peptides (ViraFEST assay). The ViraFEST assay, used in the study, expanded antigen-specific T cells with peptide pools and then identified the expanded clonotypes through TCR sequencing. Healthy vaccine recipients had no prior SARS-CoV-2 infection, confirmed by negative nucleocapsid antibody tests before and after vaccination. Each well held 2.2 million or so PBMCs cultured with 10 ug/ml peptide pools in IMDM containing around 4.5% human AB serum and 7.5 to 10 IU/ml IL-2. Half of the culture medium was replaced with fresh IL-2-containing medium on days 3 and 7. Once the cells had been in culture for 10 days, the EasySep CD4+ T cell isolation kit was used to isolate CD4+ T cells by negative selection. PBMCs were separated from whole blood using Ficoll-Paque Plus gradient centrifugation and then either used fresh or cryopreserved at -140C. Each culture condition was generally run in triplicate wells.

Of note for this clonotype: Its antigen is currently not known. Per-base quality was not reported, and no clone a single base away is much larger than it.

The method behind the library was PCR. TCR sequencing of DNA from cultured CD4+ T cells used the Oncomine TCR Beta short-read assay at the Johns Hopkins FTIC core. Genomic DNA was extracted from the cultured CD4+ T cells with the QIAamp micro DNA kit. Oncomine TCR Beta libraries from cultured CD4+ T cells were pooled using unique dual indexes and sequenced on an Illumina iSeq 100. Per the source publication's procedure: Non-productive sequences were filtered out, and CDR3s that did not start with C, did not end with F or W, or were shorter than 7 amino acids were discarded. Antigen-specific clonotypes were identified with the MANAFEST web application by comparing peptide-stimulated wells with reference and other culture wells. An FDR below 0.05, an odds ratio above 5, and a productive frequency above 0.1% in at least two of three replicate wells were required for clones to be considered positive. A clonotype counted as cross-reactive if it showed significant expansion both in the SARS-CoV-2 spike wells and in at least one common cold coronavirus spike condition. CDR3 homology was assessed with Levenshtein distances (stringdist) and unrooted phylogenetic trees (ape) in R version 3.6.1. TCRdb itself trimmed the public reads at Q25 with fastp, ran MiXCR and retained productive beta chains. A single entry per CDR3 protein holds the most common genes and DNA from its merged rows. None of the V and J calls come from the authors' own analysis; TCRdb made them. A total of 20,000 to 25,000 distinct CDR3 sequences appear in this sample, roughly 67% of them only once. The top ten constitute around 15% of the sample.

This clonotype was obtained from a human donor who received a COVID-19 vaccine. This material consisted of CD4+ T cells from blood, cultured in vitro, taken after SARS-CoV-2 vaccination.

CDR3 protein: CAINGGEGTGELFF. The nucleotide sequence is TGTGCCATCAACGGGGGGGAAGGTACCGGGGAGCTGTTTTTT. This chain is built from TRBV10-3 and TRBJ2-2, with 8 middle bases fitting TRBD2. From its cysteine to its phenylalanine, the CDR3 spans 14 amino acids. Only the CDR3 DNA is retained, 42 bases long and in frame from the first base. Ends trimmed: V by 7 bases, J by 5 bases; bases unmatched to a gene: 6. According to the germline V gene, CDR1 reads ENHRY and CDR2 reads SYGVKD.